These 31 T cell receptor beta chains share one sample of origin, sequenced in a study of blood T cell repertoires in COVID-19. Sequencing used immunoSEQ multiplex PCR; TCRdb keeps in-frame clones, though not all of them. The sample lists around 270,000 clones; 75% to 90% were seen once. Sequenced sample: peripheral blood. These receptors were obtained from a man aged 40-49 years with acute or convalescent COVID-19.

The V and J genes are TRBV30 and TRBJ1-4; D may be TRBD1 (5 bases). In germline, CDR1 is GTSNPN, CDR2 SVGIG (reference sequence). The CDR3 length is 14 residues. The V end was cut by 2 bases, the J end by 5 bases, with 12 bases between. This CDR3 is CAWSTGDGNEKLFF. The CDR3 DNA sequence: TGTGCCTGGAGTACAGGTGATGGGAATGAAAAACTGTTTTTT.

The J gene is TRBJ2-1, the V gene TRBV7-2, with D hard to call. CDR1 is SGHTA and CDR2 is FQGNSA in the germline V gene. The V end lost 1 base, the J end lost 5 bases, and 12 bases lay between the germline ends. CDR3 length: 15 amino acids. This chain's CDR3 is CASSLDVLAHNEQFF. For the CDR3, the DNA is TGTGCCAGCAGCTTAGATGTGTTGGCCCACAATGAGCAGTTCTTC.

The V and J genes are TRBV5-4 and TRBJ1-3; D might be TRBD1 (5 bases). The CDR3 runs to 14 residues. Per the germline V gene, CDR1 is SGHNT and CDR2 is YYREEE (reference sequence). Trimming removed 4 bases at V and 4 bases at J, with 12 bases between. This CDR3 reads CASSPGVAGNTIYF. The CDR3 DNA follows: TGTGCCAGCAGCCCGGGGGTTGCGGGAAACACCATATATTTT.

The CDR3 bases are TGTGCCAGCAGTGAATATCGTGTCGCGAACACCGGGGAGCTGTTTTTT. Translation gives CASSEYRVANTGELFF. This sequence joins TRBV6-1 and TRBJ2-2, with no clear D. CDR1 is MNHNS and CDR2 is SASEGT in the germline V gene. The CDR3 covers 16 residues. Deletions cut 2 bases from V and 0 bases from J, with 10 bases between.

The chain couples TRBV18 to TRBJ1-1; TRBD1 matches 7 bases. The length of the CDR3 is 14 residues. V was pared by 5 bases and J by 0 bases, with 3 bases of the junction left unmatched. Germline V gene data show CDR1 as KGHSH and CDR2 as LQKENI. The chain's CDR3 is CASSADRLNTEAFF. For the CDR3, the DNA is TGTGCCAGCTCAGCGGACAGGTTGAACACTGAAGCTTTCTTT.

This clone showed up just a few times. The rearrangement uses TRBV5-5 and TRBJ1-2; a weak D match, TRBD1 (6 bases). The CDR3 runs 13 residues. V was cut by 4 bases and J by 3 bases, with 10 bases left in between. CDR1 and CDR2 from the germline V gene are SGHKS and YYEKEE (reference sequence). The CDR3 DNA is TGTGCCAGCAGCCCACAGGGTGACTATGGCTACACCTTC. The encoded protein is CASSPQGDYGYTF.

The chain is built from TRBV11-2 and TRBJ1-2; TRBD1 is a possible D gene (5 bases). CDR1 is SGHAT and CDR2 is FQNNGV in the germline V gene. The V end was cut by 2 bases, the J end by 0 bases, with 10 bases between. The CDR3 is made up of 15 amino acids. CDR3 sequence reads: CASSLSARANYGYTF. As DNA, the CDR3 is TGTGCCAGCAGCTTATCGGCCAGGGCTAACTATGGCTACACCTTC.

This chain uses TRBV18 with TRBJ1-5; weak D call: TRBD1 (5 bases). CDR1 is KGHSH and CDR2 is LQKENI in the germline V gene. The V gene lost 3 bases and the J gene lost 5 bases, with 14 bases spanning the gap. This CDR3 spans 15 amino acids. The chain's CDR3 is CASSPELGGYQPQHF. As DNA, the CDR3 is TGTGCCAGCTCACCGGAGTTGGGGGGATATCAGCCCCAGCATTTT.

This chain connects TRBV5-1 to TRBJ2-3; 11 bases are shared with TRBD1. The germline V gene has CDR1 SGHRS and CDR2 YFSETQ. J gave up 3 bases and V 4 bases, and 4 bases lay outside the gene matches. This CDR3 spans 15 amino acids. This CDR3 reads CASSPGTGGTDTQYF. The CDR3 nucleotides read TGCGCCAGCAGCCCCGGGACAGGGGGAACAGATACGCAGTATTTT.

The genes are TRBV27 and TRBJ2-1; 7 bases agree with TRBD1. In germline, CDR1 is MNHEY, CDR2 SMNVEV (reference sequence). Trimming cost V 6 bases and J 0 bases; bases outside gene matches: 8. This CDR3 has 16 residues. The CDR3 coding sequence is TGTGCCAGCAGCCCTTGGGACAGTATCTCCTACAATGAGCAGTTCTTC. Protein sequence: CASSPWDSISYNEQFF.

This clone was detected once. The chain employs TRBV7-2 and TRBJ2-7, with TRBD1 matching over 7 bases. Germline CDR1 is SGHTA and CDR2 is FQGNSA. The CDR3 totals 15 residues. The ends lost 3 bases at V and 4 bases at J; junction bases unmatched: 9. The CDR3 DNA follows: TGTGCCAGCAGCTTTGAAGGTACAGGGGCATACGAGCAGTACTTC. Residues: CASSFEGTGAYEQYF.

The CDR3 DNA sequence: TGTGCCAGCAGCCTAAGCTCGTTTCACAATTCACCCCTCCACTTT. It is translated as CASSLSSFHNSPLHF. The V and J genes are TRBV7-2 and TRBJ1-6; D gene uncertain. Between the trimmed V and J ends, which lost 5 bases and 7 bases, there was a span of 15 bases. The V gene's germline CDR1 is SGHTA and CDR2 FQGNSA. There are 15 residues in the CDR3.

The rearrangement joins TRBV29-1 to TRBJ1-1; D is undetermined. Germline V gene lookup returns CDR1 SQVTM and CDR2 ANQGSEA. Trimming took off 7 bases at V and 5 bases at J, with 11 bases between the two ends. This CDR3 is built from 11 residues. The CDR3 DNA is TGCAGCGGGAATACGGGGACTGAAGCTTTCTTT. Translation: CSGNTGTEAFF.

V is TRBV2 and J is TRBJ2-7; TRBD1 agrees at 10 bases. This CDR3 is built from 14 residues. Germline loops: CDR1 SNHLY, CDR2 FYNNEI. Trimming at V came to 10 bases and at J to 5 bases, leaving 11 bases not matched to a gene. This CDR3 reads CAINRQGATDEQYF. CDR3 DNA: TGTGCCATCAACCGACAGGGGGCGACGGACGAGCAGTACTTC.

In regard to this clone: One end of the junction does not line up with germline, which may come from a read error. The CDR3 nucleotides read TGTGCCAGCAGTTTATCGGCAGGGGTTGAGCAGTACTTT. Its protein is CASSLSAGVEQYF. The V gene is TRBV27, the J gene TRBJ2-7; tentative D call: TRBD1 (6 bases). CDR1 and CDR2 from the germline V gene are MNHEY and SMNVEV (reference sequence). The CDR3 has 13 amino acids.

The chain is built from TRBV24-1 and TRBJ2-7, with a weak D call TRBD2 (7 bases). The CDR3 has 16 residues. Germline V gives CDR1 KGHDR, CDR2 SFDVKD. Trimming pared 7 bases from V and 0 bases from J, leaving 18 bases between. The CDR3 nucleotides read TGTGCCACCAGGGTACAGCGGGACATTATCTCCTACGAGCAGTACTTC. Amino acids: CATRVQRDIISYEQYF.

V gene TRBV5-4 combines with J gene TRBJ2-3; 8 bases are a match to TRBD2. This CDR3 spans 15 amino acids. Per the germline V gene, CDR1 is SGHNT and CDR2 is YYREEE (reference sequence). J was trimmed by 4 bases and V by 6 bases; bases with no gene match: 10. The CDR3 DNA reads TGTGCCAGCAACCACGGGGGGGGACGCGCAGATACGCAGTATTTT. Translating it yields CASNHGGGRADTQYF.

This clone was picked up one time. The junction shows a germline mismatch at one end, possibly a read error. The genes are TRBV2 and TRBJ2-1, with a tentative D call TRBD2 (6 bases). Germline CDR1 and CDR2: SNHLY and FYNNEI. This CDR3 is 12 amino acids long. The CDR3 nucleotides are TGTGCCAGCATCCTTATGGGGACCGGAGGGGTCTTC. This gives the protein CASILMGTGGVF.

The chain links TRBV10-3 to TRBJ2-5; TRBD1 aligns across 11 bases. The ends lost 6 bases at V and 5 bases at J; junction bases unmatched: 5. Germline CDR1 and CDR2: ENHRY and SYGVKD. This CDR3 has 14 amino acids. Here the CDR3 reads CAIRPGQGGETQYF. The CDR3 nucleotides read TGTGCCATCAGACCGGGACAGGGGGGTGAGACCCAGTACTTC.

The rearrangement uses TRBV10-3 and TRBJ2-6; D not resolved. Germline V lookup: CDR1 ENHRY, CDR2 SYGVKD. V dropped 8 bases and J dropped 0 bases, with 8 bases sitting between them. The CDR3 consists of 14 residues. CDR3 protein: CAISPGSGANVLTF. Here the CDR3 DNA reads TGTGCCATCTCGCCGGGCTCTGGGGCCAACGTCCTGACTTTC.

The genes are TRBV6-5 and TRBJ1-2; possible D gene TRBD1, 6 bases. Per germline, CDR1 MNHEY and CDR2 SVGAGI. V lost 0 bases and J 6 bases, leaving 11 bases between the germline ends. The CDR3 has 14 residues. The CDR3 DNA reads TGTGCCAGCAGTTACTCGAAACAGGGTAATGGCTACACCTTC. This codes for CASSYSKQGNGYTF.

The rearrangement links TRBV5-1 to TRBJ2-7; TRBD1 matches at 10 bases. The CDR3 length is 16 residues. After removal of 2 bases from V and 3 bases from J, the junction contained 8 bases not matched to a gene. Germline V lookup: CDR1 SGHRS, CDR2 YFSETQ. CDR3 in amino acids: CASSLSPGQGRYEQYF. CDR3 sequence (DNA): TGCGCCAGCAGCTTAAGTCCGGGACAGGGGCGCTACGAGCAGTACTTC.

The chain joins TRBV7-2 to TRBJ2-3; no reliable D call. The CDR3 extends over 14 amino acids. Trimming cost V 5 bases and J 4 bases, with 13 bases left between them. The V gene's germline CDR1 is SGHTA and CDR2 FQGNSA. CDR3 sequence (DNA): TGTGCCAGCAGCCGCCCCTACTCCCCAGATACGCAGTATTTT. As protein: CASSRPYSPDTQYF.

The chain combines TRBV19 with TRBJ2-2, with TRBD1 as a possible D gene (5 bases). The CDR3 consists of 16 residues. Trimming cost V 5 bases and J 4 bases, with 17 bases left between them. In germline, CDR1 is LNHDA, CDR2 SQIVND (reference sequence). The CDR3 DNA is TGTGCCAGTAGTTCTAATGCAGGGCTTTCCACCGGGGAGCTGTTTTTT. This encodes CASSSNAGLSTGELFF.

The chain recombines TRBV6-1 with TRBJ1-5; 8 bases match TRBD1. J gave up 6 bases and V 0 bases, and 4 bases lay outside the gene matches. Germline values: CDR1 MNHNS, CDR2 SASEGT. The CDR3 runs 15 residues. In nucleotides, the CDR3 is TGTGCCAGCAGTGAAGCTACAGGGGGGGCTCAGCCCCAGCATTTT. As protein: CASSEATGGAQPQHF.

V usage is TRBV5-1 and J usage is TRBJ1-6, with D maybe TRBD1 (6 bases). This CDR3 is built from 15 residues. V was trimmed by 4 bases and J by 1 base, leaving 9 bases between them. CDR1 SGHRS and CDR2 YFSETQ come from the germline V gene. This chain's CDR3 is CASSQTGSYNSPLHF. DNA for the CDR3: TGCGCCAGCAGCCAAACAGGGTCCTATAATTCACCCCTCCACTTT. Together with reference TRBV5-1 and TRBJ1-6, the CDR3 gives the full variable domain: KAGVTQTPRYLIKTRGQQVTLSCSPISGHRSVSWYQQTPGQGLQFLFEYFSETQRNKGNFPGRFSGRQFSNSRSEMNVSTLELGDSALYLCASSQTGSYNSPLHFGNGTRLTVT.

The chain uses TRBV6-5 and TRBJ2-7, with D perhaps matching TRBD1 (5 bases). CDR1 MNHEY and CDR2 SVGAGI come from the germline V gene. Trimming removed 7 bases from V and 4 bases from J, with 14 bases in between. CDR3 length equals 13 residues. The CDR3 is CASKQGHSYEQYF. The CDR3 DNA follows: TGTGCCAGCAAGCAGGGCCACTCATACGAGCAGTACTTC.

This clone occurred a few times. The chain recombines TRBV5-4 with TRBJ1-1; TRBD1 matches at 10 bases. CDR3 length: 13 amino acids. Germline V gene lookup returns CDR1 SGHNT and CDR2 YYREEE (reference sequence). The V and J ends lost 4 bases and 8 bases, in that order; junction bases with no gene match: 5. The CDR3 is CASSTGQGIEAFF. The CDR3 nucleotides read TGTGCCAGCAGCACGGGACAGGGGATAGAAGCTTTCTTT.

The CDR3 region is CASSPRGRAHEQYF. The CDR3 DNA follows: TGTGCCAGTAGTCCCCGTGGCAGGGCCCACGAGCAGTACTTC. The chain employs TRBV19 and TRBJ2-7; TRBD1 is a possible D gene (5 bases). The germline CDR1 and CDR2 sequences are LNHDA and SQIVND (reference sequence). V lost 5 bases to trimming and J lost 5 bases, with 16 bases between them. The CDR3 contains 14 residues.

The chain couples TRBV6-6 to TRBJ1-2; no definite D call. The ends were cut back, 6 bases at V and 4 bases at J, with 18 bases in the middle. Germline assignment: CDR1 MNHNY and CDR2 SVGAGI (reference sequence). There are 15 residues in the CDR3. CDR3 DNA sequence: TGTGCCAGCAGCGCTAGGGTGGGAGGGCCCTATGGCTACACCTTC. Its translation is CASSARVGGPYGYTF.

CDR3 bases: TGTGCCAGCAGCTGGACAGGGGGCATGAACACTGAAGCTTTCTTT. Amino acids: CASSWTGGMNTEAFF. The chain combines TRBV7-9 with TRBJ1-1; TRBD1 aligns across 11 bases. V was pared by 4 bases and J by 0 bases, with 1 base of the junction left unmatched. The CDR3 contains 15 residues. CDR1 SEHNR and CDR2 FQNEAQ come from the germline V gene (reference sequence).